This T cell receptor beta chain comes out of a study of T-cell reconstitution after alpha-beta-depleted transplantation in children. It was with unique molecular identifiers that the TCRbeta library was prepared. TCRdb called the PCR reads again in MiXCR, with one record for every CDR3 protein. The sample lists more than 150,000 distinct CDR3 sequences; 13% to 15% were seen once. Germline V gene sequence: CDR1 MNHEY, CDR2 SMNVEV (reference sequence). CDR3 length: 16 residues. V was pared by 3 bases and J by 2 bases, with 16 bases between. There are a few counts of this clonotype. V usage is TRBV27 and J usage is TRBJ1-2; a possible D gene is TRBD1 (6 bases). The source of this sequence is a human donor who donated a stem cell graft to a child with acute lymphoblastic leukemia. The material was PBMCs from the stem cell graft donor, obtained from the stem cell graft. DNA for the CDR3: TGTGCCAGCAGTTTGGGTCGACAGGCAGCGAACTATGGCTACACCTTC. As protein: CASSLGRQAANYGYTF.